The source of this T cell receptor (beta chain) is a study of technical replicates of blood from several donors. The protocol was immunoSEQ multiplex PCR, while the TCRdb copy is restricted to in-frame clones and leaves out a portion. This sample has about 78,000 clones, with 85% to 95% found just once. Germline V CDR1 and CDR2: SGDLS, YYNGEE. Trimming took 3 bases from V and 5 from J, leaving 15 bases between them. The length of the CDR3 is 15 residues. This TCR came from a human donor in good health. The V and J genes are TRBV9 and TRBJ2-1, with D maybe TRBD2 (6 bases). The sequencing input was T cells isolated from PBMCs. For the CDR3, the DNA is TGTGCCAGCAGCGAAGCGGGTATAGACGACAATGAGCAGTTCTTC. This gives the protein CASSEAGIDDNEQFF.